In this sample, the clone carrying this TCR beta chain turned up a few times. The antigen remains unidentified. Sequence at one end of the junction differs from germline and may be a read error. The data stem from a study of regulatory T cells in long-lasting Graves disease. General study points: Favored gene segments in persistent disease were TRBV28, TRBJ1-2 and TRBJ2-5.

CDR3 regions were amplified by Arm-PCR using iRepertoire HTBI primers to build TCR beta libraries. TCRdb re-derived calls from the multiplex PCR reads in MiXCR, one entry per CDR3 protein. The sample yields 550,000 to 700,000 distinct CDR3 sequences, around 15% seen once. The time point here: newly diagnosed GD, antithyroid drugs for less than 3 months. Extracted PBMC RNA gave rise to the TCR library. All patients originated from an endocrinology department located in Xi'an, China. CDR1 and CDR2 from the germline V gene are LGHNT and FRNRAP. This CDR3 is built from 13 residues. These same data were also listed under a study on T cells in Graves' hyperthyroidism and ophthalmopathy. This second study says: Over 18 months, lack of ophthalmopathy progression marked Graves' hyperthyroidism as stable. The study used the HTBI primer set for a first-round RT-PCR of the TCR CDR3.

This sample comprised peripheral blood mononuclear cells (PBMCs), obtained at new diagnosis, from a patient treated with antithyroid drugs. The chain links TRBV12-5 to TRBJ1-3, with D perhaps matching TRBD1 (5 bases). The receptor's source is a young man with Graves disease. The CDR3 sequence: CLPLGASGNTIYF. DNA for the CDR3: TGCCTGCCCCTTGGGGCCTCTGGAAACACCATATATTTT.